The rows below give T cell receptor beta chains drawn from one sample of a study of blood T cell repertoires in COVID-19. Assay: immunoSEQ multiplex PCR; the TCRdb copy retains only in-frame clones and omits some. The sample lists roughly 140,000 clones, approximately 80% occurring once. Input material: PBMCs or T cells enriched from blood (not recorded which). The source of these receptors is a young woman who had been exposed to COVID-19. CDR3s include the opening cysteine and the closing phenylalanine or tryptophan. The order of the fields is clone size, J gene, D gene, V gene, CDR3 DNA, CDR3 protein. The D gene is left open where the match is weak. A clone size is listed for some rows: how often the clone was seen (once, few, many), or a class if it is expanded.

clone size: -; J gene: TRBJ1-2; D gene: -; V gene: TRBV7-2; CDR3 DNA: TGTGCCAGCAGCTCGAGCCCCGGACACCTCCAGGGCTACACCTTC; CDR3 protein: CASSSSPGHLQGYTF
clone size: -; J gene: TRBJ2-7; D gene: TRBD1; V gene: TRBV18; CDR3 DNA: TGTGCCAGCTCACCACTAGGGCAGGGGGACGAGCAGTACTTC; CDR3 protein: CASSPLGQGDEQYF
clone size: -; J gene: TRBJ1-2; D gene: -; V gene: TRBV28; CDR3 DNA: TGTGCCAGCAGCAAGGACAGTCCCGGCTACACCTTC; CDR3 protein: CASSKDSPGYTF
clone size: -; J gene: TRBJ1-2; D gene: TRBD1; V gene: TRBV28; CDR3 DNA: TGTGCCAGCAGCCTACTAGGGACAGGGAAGTCCTATAACTATGGCTACACCTTC; CDR3 protein: CASSLLGTGKSYNYGYTF
clone size: -; J gene: TRBJ2-1; D gene: TRBD2; V gene: TRBV12-5; CDR3 DNA: TGTGCTAGTGGTTTCTCCGGACTAGCGGGCCCGAGTAGGTCCTACAATGAGCAGTTCTTC; CDR3 protein: CASGFSGLAGPSRSYNEQFF
clone size: -; J gene: TRBJ2-2; D gene: TRBD1; V gene: TRBV29-1; CDR3 DNA: TGCAGCGTTGCGGGACAGGGAAACGGGGAGCTGTTTTTT; CDR3 protein: CSVAGQGNGELFF
clone size: -; J gene: TRBJ1-2; D gene: -; V gene: TRBV24-1; CDR3 DNA: TGTGCCACCAGTGATTTGCCCCGGGACTATGGCTACACCTTC; CDR3 protein: CATSDLPRDYGYTF
clone size: -; J gene: TRBJ2-5; D gene: TRBD2; V gene: TRBV7-2; CDR3 DNA: TGTGCCAGCAGCTTAGCGGGAGGGGAGACCCAGTACTTC; CDR3 protein: CASSLAGGETQYF
clone size: -; J gene: TRBJ2-2; D gene: -; V gene: TRBV5-1; CDR3 DNA: TGCGCCAGCAGCTTGGCCGTTAACACCGGGGAGCTGTTTTTT; CDR3 protein: CASSLAVNTGELFF
clone size: -; J gene: TRBJ2-1; D gene: -; V gene: TRBV5-1; CDR3 DNA: TGCGCCAGCAGCCTGCGGACAGCCCCGACCTACAATGAGCAGTTCTTC; CDR3 protein: CASSLRTAPTYNEQFF
clone size: -; J gene: TRBJ2-5; D gene: -; V gene: TRBV5-1; CDR3 DNA: TGCGCCAGCAGCTTTGCGTCGACCGGGGAGACCCAGTACTTC; CDR3 protein: CASSFASTGETQYF
clone size: once; J gene: TRBJ2-2; D gene: TRBD1; V gene: TRBV5-1; CDR3 DNA: TGCGCCAGCAGCACCGACAGGGGCTTGTACACCGGGGAGCTGTTTTTT; CDR3 protein: CASSTDRGLYTGELFF
clone size: -; J gene: TRBJ1-4; D gene: TRBD1; V gene: TRBV27; CDR3 DNA: TGTGCCAGCAGTACCACCGGGGACAGGGGACGTGAAAAACTGTTTTTT; CDR3 protein: CASSTTGDRGREKLFF
clone size: -; J gene: TRBJ1-5; D gene: -; V gene: TRBV30; CDR3 DNA: TGTGCCTGGAGCAAGGACACTCAGGCTCAGCCCCAGCATTTT; CDR3 protein: CAWSKDTQAQPQHF
clone size: -; J gene: TRBJ1-4; D gene: -; V gene: TRBV7-2; CDR3 DNA: TGTGCCAGCAGCTTAACAGGGATTAATGAAAAACTGTTTTTT; CDR3 protein: CASSLTGINEKLFF
clone size: -; J gene: TRBJ1-4; D gene: -; V gene: TRBV6-1; CDR3 DNA: TGTGCCAGCAGTGCCAACTCCAAAGCCGCCAGGGTTGGTGAAAAACTGTTTTTT; CDR3 protein: CASSANSKAARVGEKLFF
clone size: -; J gene: TRBJ2-7; D gene: TRBD1; V gene: TRBV11-2; CDR3 DNA: TGTGCCAGCAGCGTCGGAGTTCTTAGGACAGGGGCGTCCTACGAGCAGTACTTC; CDR3 protein: CASSVGVLRTGASYEQYF
clone size: -; J gene: TRBJ1-3; D gene: -; V gene: TRBV27; CDR3 DNA: TGTGCCAGCAGTTTAAGCCCACCGGACTTCTCTGGAAACACCATATATTTT; CDR3 protein: CASSLSPPDFSGNTIYF
clone size: -; J gene: TRBJ2-7; D gene: TRBD1; V gene: TRBV9; CDR3 DNA: TGTGCCAGCAGCTCCATGGGGACAGGGAACTACGAGCAGTACTTC; CDR3 protein: CASSSMGTGNYEQYF
clone size: -; J gene: TRBJ2-1; D gene: TRBD2; V gene: TRBV4-1; CDR3 DNA: TGCGCCAGCAGCCAGGGGACTAGCGGGAAGGTTGAGCAGTTCTTC; CDR3 protein: CASSQGTSGKVEQFF
clone size: -; J gene: TRBJ2-5; D gene: -; V gene: TRBV2; CDR3 DNA: TGTGCCAGCAGTGAATTAGGGGGAGAGACCCAGTACTTC; CDR3 protein: CASSELGGETQYF
clone size: few; J gene: TRBJ1-2; D gene: TRBD1; V gene: TRBV3-1/TRBV3-2; CDR3 DNA: TGTGCCAGCACGGGGGACAGGGGGCCTGGCTACACCTTC; CDR3 protein: CASTGDRGPGYTF
clone size: -; J gene: TRBJ2-5; D gene: TRBD2; V gene: TRBV6-1; CDR3 DNA: TGTGCCAGCAGTGAAGCAGCGGGAGGGCAAGAGACCCAGTACTTC; CDR3 protein: CASSEAAGGQETQYF
clone size: few; J gene: TRBJ2-7; D gene: TRBD1; V gene: TRBV24-1; CDR3 DNA: TGTGCCACCAGTGATTTGGGGCGACAGGGGAAAAAGCTGTACGAGCAGTACTTC; CDR3 protein: CATSDLGRQGKKLYEQYF
clone size: -; J gene: TRBJ2-1; D gene: TRBD1; V gene: TRBV7-9; CDR3 DNA: TGTGCCAGCAGCTTTATGCCAGGGGGCGTTAATGAGCAGTTCTTC; CDR3 protein: CASSFMPGGVNEQFF
clone size: -; J gene: TRBJ1-3; D gene: -; V gene: TRBV4-2; CDR3 DNA: TGTGCCAGCAGCCAAGATCACGACAGGTATTCAGGAAACACCATATATTTT; CDR3 protein: CASSQDHDRYSGNTIYF